Given below is one TCR beta chain in context. What it binds is unknown. This CDR3 contains 14 residues. Between the trimmed V and J ends, which lost 2 bases and 1 base, there was a span of 8 bases. Germline-derived CDR1 and CDR2 are SGHTA and FQGNSA. The data derive from a study of CD8 T cells in ankylosing spondylitis. General study results and limits: Reactive arthritis synovial fluid and blood previously showed some of these motif variants. Clones linked to disease, bearing a CD8+ phenotype, were relatively rare in peripheral blood. A motif in TCR beta, a set of eight highly homologous variants, appeared characteristic of ankylosing spondylitis blood.

Libraries of TCR beta came from quantitative 5'-RACE with molecular barcodes. MiXCR, applied by TCRdb to the 5' RACE reads, yields one record per CDR3 protein. The table records approximately 400,000 distinct CDR3 sequences, approximately 26% of them present only once. V is TRBV7-2 and J is TRBJ1-1; D remains unclear. The sample taken for sequencing was blood, either unsorted or a sorted T cell fraction (not recorded which). The receptor's source is a male donor with ankylosing spondylitis. The CDR3 loop reads CASSLFTGNTEAFF. The DNA for the CDR3 is TGTGCCAGCAGCTTATTCACGGGGAACACTGAAGCTTTCTTT. Full variable domain (missing parts from reference TRBV7-2 and TRBJ1-1): GAGVSQSPSNKVTEKGKDVELRCDPISGHTALYWYRQSLGQGLEFLIYFQGNSAPDKSGLPSDRFSAERTGGSVSTLTIQRTQQEDSAVYLCASSLFTGNTEAFFGQGTRLTVV.